This T cell receptor (beta chain) was profiled in a study of T cell responses to AZD1222 COVID-19 vaccine. Overall study results and limits: Donors were largely white British and mainly female; clonal diversity was possibly underestimated. Spike-specific TCR breadth and depth grew following two AZD1222 doses.

V was shortened by 2 bases and J by 2 bases, with 15 bases between the two germline ends. Germline CDR1 reads LGHNA; CDR2 reads YNFKEQ. The CDR3 contains 16 residues. In this sample, this clone turned up once. Its antigen is unidentified. Profiling relied on immunoSEQ multiplex PCR, and the TCRdb table lists in-frame clones only, not all of them. The sample has 130,000 to 150,000 clones, roughly 88% seen once. This TCR was sampled from an adult in good health. The specimen was peripheral blood, collected on day 0 of AZD1222 vaccination. This sequence joins TRBV4-2 and TRBJ1-2; D is unresolved. The CDR3 DNA reads as TGTGCCAGCAGCCAACTTGGAGGGAATATGAACTATGGCTACACCTTC. The encoded protein is CASSQLGGNMNYGYTF.